The clone carrying this T cell receptor beta chain has a handful of counts. Antigen: not known. This specimen belongs to a study of T cell repertoires in cytomegalovirus infection. Via MiXCR, TCRdb re-called the reads, giving one row per CDR3 protein. Here the sample spans around 200,000 distinct CDR3 sequences, roughly 17% being singletons. Study-wide points: Dominant in the ex vivo response were TCR beta clonotypes restricted by HLA-C and specific for CMV.

Per germline, CDR1 SGHVS and CDR2 FQNEAQ. With 4 bases clipped from V and 2 bases from J, the junction kept 4 bases outside the gene matches. This CDR3 is built from 15 residues. The sequenced sample consisted of CD8+ T cells from PBMCs. The chain couples TRBV7-8 to TRBJ2-2; 7 bases line up with TRBD1. The sequence was obtained from a human donor in good health (CMV status not recorded). Some clones in this sample may be carry-over from other donors' samples. The CDR3 nucleotides read TGTGCCAGCAGCTCCTGGGACAGTAACACCGGGGAGCTGTTTTTT. It yields the protein CASSSWDSNTGELFF.